This T cell receptor (beta chain) was recorded in a study of identical twins. Study-wide results and caveats: The study found weaker excess twin sharing in beta out-of-frame sequences. Not following the same donors, the study drew its conclusions from cross-sectional statistical analysis. Zero-insertion analyses might be partly confounded by invariant T cells like MAIT and iNKT. Fewer insertions characterized abundant cord blood beta clonotypes, whereas memory repertoires showed none.

V lost 5 bases and J lost 2; bases outside the gene matches: 5. Germline-derived CDR1 and CDR2 are MDHEN and SYDVKM. This CDR3 spans 16 amino acids. This clonotype turned up a few times. The target antigen is unknown. One entry per CDR3 protein results from TCRdb running MiXCR on the 5' RACE reads. In the table there are around 250,000 distinct CDR3 sequences, around 6.6% of which are singletons. This same sample was also part of a study on yellow fever vaccine responses in identical twins.

This chain links TRBV28 with TRBJ2-3; 12 nucleotides line up with TRBD2. Sequences were obtained from memory (CD45RO+) T cells sorted from blood. This receptor was obtained from a woman under 30 in good health. The CDR3 here is CASSPWTSGTTDTQYF. The CDR3 DNA sequence: TGTGCCAGCAGTCCCTGGACTAGCGGGACCACAGATACGCAGTATTTT.